These 13 T cell receptor beta chains came from one sample sequenced in a study of shared clonotypes between healthy human individuals. Data came from immunoSEQ multiplex PCR; TCRdb stores just in-frame clones and leaves some out. Among around 600,000 clones listed, roughly 96% were seen once. The naive CD8 fraction comprised CD45RO-negative cells positively selected for CCR7 and excluded terminally differentiated effector memory CD45RA+ cells. Sequenced material: naive CD8+ T cells sorted from blood. All receptors derive from a woman between 25 and 40 years old in good health.

This chain connects TRBV2 to TRBJ2-7; D gene uncertain. V was cut by 7 bases and J by 2 bases, with 12 bases left in between. There are 13 residues in the CDR3. Germline CDR1 reads SNHLY; CDR2 reads FYNNEI. CDR3 residues: CASMLKKTYEQYF. Here the CDR3 DNA reads TGTGCCAGCATGTTAAAGAAGACCTACGAGCAGTACTTC.

This CDR3 is CASSLYETQYF. DNA for the CDR3: TGTGCCAGCAGCTTGTACGAGACCCAGTACTTC. V gene TRBV5-4 combines with J gene TRBJ2-5; unclear D gene. From germline, CDR1 is SGHNT and CDR2 YYREEE (reference sequence). CDR3 length: 11 amino acids. V was pared by 1 base and J by 5 bases, with 3 bases between. The full variable domain, rest sourced from reference TRBV5-4 and TRBJ2-5, is ETGVTQSPTHLIKTRGQQVTLRCSSQSGHNTVSWYQQALGQGPQFIFQYYREEENGRGNFPPRFSGLQFPNYSSELNVNALELDDSALYLCASSLYETQYFGPGTRLLVL.

The V call is TRBV7-8, the J call TRBJ2-2; 9 nucleotides line up with TRBD2. Germline assignment: CDR1 SGHVS and CDR2 FQNEAQ. J gave up 3 bases and V 1 base, and 3 bases lay outside the gene matches. The CDR3 has 16 residues. This CDR3 is CASSLELAGYTGELFF. In DNA form, the CDR3 reads TGTGCCAGCAGCTTAGAGCTAGCGGGATACACCGGGGAGCTGTTTTTT.

V is TRBV19 and J is TRBJ1-1, with D uncertain. Germline V gene sequence: CDR1 LNHDA, CDR2 SQIVND (reference sequence). The V end was cut by 5 bases, the J end by 0 bases, with 22 bases between. The CDR3 extends over 18 amino acids. CDR3 sequence: CASSVPPWRESVNTEAFF. As DNA, the CDR3 is TGTGCCAGTAGTGTTCCGCCCTGGAGGGAAAGTGTGAACACTGAAGCTTTCTTT. The variable domain in full, completed from reference TRBV19 and TRBJ1-1, reads DGGITQSPKYLFRKEGQNVTLSCEQNLNHDAMYWYRQDPGQGLRLIYYSQIVNDFQKGDIAEGYSVSREKKESFPLTVTSAQKNPTAFYLCASSVPPWRESVNTEAFFGQGTRLTVV.

J is TRBJ2-1 and V is TRBV5-6; D call uncertain. Between the trimmed V and J ends, which lost 1 base and 9 bases, there was a span of 11 bases. This CDR3 spans 13 amino acids. CDR1 SGHDT and CDR2 YYEEEE come from the germline V gene. CDR3: CASSLFVRAEQFF. The DNA for the CDR3 is TGTGCCAGCAGCTTGTTTGTTAGGGCTGAGCAGTTCTTC.

This chain connects TRBV6-5 to TRBJ2-7; D is possibly TRBD1 or TRBD2 (7 bases each). The CDR3 has 15 amino acids. CDR1 is MNHEY and CDR2 is SVGAGI in the germline V gene. Trimming left V 6 bases short and J 2 bases short, with 17 bases between. In DNA, the CDR3 is TGTGCCAGCAGCCAGGGGGGGGAGGGGGCCTACGAGCAGTACTTC. Protein: CASSQGGEGAYEQYF.

The rearrangement links TRBV28 to TRBJ2-7, with 10 bases aligning to TRBD2. There are 16 residues in the CDR3. Germline assignment: CDR1 MDHEN and CDR2 SYDVKM. J was trimmed by 6 bases and V by 6 bases; bases with no gene match: 14. CDR3 bases: TGTGCCAGCAGCACCCACATAGCGGGAGGACAAGGCGAGCAGTACTTC. It codes for CASSTHIAGGQGEQYF. The variable domain in full, with the rest retrieved from reference TRBV28 and TRBJ2-7, is DVKVTQSSRYLVKRTGEKVFLECVQDMDHENMFWYRQDPGLGLRLIYFSYDVKMKEKGDIPEGYSVSREKKERFSLILESASTNQTSMYLCASSTHIAGGQGEQYFGPGTRLTVT.

The chain recombines TRBV28 with TRBJ2-7, with 8 bases identical to TRBD2. Trimming cost V 6 bases and J 7 bases; bases outside gene matches: 11. The CDR3 spans 14 residues. Germline CDR1 MDHEN, CDR2 SYDVKM. In DNA, the CDR3 is TGTGCCAGCAGGGATCTCGGGGGGGGCAGTGAGCAGTACTTC. Translated, it gives CASRDLGGGSEQYF.

This chain joins TRBV27 and TRBJ2-7; 8 bases are shared with TRBD2. V dropped 3 bases and J dropped 3; count of bases not matched to a gene: 4. The V gene's germline CDR1 is MNHEY and CDR2 SMNVEV (reference sequence). The CDR3 spans 14 residues. This CDR3 reads CASSLQGLGYEQYF. CDR3 in DNA: TGTGCCAGCAGTTTGCAGGGACTAGGCTACGAGCAGTACTTC.

This clone was detected once. The chain has TRBV14 and TRBJ1-1; D is unresolved. The CDR3 sequence is 14 residues long. Looked up from germline, CDR1 is SGHDN and CDR2 is FVKESK. V was cut by 4 bases and J by 4 bases, with 13 bases left in between. CDR3 in amino acids: CASSPWEEVTEAFF. CDR3 DNA sequence: TGTGCCAGCAGCCCCTGGGAAGAGGTCACTGAAGCTTTCTTT.

This CDR3 reads CASSPGTSGTYEQYF. In nucleotides, the CDR3 is TGTGCCAGCAGCCCTGGGACTAGCGGGACCTACGAGCAGTACTTC. V usage is TRBV7-2 and J usage is TRBJ2-7; TRBD2 aligns across 13 bases. V lost 5 bases to trimming and J lost 2 bases; unmatched junction nucleotides: 3. CDR3 length equals 15 residues. CDR1 and CDR2 from the germline V gene are SGHTA and FQGNSA.

This clone showed up just once. V is TRBV19 and J is TRBJ2-7; perhaps TRBD2 as D (5 bases). Looked up from germline, CDR1 is LNHDA and CDR2 is SQIVND (reference sequence). CDR3 size: 15 residues. The V end was cut by 6 bases, the J end by 1 base, with 16 bases between. CDR3 amino acids: CASRGSRGQSYEQYF. DNA for the CDR3: TGTGCCAGTAGAGGGAGCAGAGGGCAATCCTACGAGCAGTACTTC.

The chain recombines TRBV4-1 with TRBJ2-1; no clear D gene. Germline CDR1 reads MGHRA; CDR2 reads YSYEKL. The CDR3 contains 14 residues. Trimming removed 2 bases from V and 7 bases from J, with 12 bases in between. CDR3 protein: CASSQMVGKNEQFF. The CDR3 coding sequence is TGCGCCAGCAGCCAAATGGTGGGAAAGAATGAGCAGTTCTTC.